The 7 T cell receptor beta chains reported below all come from one sample, sequenced in a study of blood T cell repertoires in COVID-19. Profiled with immunoSEQ multiplex PCR; TCRdb holds only in-frame clones, not every one. The sample shows about 80,000 clones, roughly 91% of them seen only once. The sequenced sample consisted of peripheral blood. Source of these receptors: a woman between 45 and 65 years old in a cohort sampled during active COVID-19.

The chain combines TRBV7-8 with TRBJ2-2; 10 bases fit TRBD1. After removal of 5 bases from V and 6 bases from J, the junction contained 3 bases not matched to a gene. The CDR3 totals 14 residues. Looked up from germline, CDR1 is SGHVS and CDR2 is FQNEAQ. This chain's CDR3 is CASSPGTGAGELFF. CDR3 DNA: TGTGCCAGCAGCCCCGGGACAGGGGCCGGGGAGCTGTTTTTT.

The chain combines TRBV5-4 with TRBJ2-5, with 14 bases fitting TRBD2. Germline V gives CDR1 SGHNT, CDR2 YYREEE (reference sequence). The CDR3 contains 16 residues. The V segment lost 4 bases and the J segment 5 bases; nucleotides outside the gene matches: 7. As DNA, the CDR3 is TGTGCCAGCAGCCGCGGGACTAGCGGGAGCGAGGAGACCCAGTACTTC. This encodes CASSRGTSGSEETQYF.

The chain links TRBV3-1 (or the pseudogene TRBV3-2) to TRBJ2-7, with 8 nucleotides matching TRBD1. This CDR3 is 15 amino acids long. CDR1 is LGHDT and CDR2 is YNNKEL in the germline V gene (reference sequence). V lost 1 base, J lost 2 bases, and 4 bases stayed unmatched. The CDR3 DNA follows: TGTGCCAGCAGCCAAGGGACAGGGCTCCCCTACGAGCAGTACTTC. It specifies CASSQGTGLPYEQYF.

The rearrangement links TRBV5-4 to TRBJ2-2; 9 bases line up with TRBD2. Looked up from germline, CDR1 is SGHNT and CDR2 is YYREEE (reference sequence). CDR3 length equals 16 residues. With 7 bases clipped from V and 4 bases from J, the junction kept 11 bases outside the gene matches. The CDR3 loop is CASGAGGPIPTGELFF. CDR3 nucleotide sequence: TGTGCCAGCGGGGCGGGAGGGCCAATCCCCACCGGGGAGCTGTTTTTT.

This clone was counted ten times or more. V is TRBV6-5 and J is TRBJ2-5; a possible D gene is TRBD1 (6 bases). With 6 bases removed from V and 3 bases from J, the gap between germline ends came to 11 bases. Germline CDR1 and CDR2: MNHEY and SVGAGI. This CDR3 spans 13 amino acids. CDR3 nucleotides: TGTGCCAGCAGAGCGGCAGGGGAAGAGACCCAGTACTTC. Its protein product is CASRAAGEETQYF.

This clone was found many times. The V and J genes are TRBV19 and TRBJ2-1; a weak D match, TRBD2 (6 bases). CDR3 length equals 15 residues. Trimming took off 6 bases at V and 0 bases at J, with 12 bases between the two ends. Germline-derived CDR1 and CDR2 are LNHDA and SQIVND (reference sequence). DNA for the CDR3: TGTGCCAGTAGCGGAGACGGGAGCTCCTACAATGAGCAGTTCTTC. Translated: CASSGDGSSYNEQFF. Using reference TRBV19 and TRBJ2-1 for the parts outside the CDR3, the full variable domain is DGGITQSPKYLFRKEGQNVTLSCEQNLNHDAMYWYRQDPGQGLRLIYYSQIVNDFQKGDIAEGYSVSREKKESFPLTVTSAQKNPTAFYLCASSGDGSSYNEQFFGPGTRLTVL.

The V call is TRBV11-3, the J call TRBJ1-6; D is undetermined. CDR3 size: 12 residues. Trimming took 6 bases from V and 15 from J, leaving 15 bases between them. Germline CDR1 and CDR2: SGHNT and YENEEA. The CDR3 reads CASRTSGQHLHF. CDR3 DNA: TGTGCCAGCAGAACCTCGGGTCAACACCTCCACTTT.